These 14 T cell receptor beta chains share one sample of origin, sequenced in a study of cytomegalovirus exposure and HLA in healthy donors. Sequencing used immunoSEQ multiplex PCR; TCRdb keeps in-frame clones, though not all of them. This sample has about 76,000 clones, with around 94% found just once. Input material: PBMCs. These receptors were obtained from a man between 18 and 29 years old in good health and CMV-seropositive.

The chain recombines TRBV19 with TRBJ2-1, with 10 bases that match TRBD2. The V segment lost 7 bases and the J segment 5 bases; nucleotides outside the gene matches: 2. CDR1 and CDR2 (germline): LNHDA, SQIVND (reference sequence). The CDR3 has 13 amino acids. The CDR3 here is CASKGTSDNEQFF. The CDR3 DNA follows: TGTGCCAGTAAGGGGACTAGCGACAATGAGCAGTTCTTC.

V gene TRBV19 combines with J gene TRBJ2-2, with 9 bases that match TRBD2. The CDR3 runs to 18 residues. Germline lookup yields CDR1 LNHDA and CDR2 SQIVND (reference sequence). The J segment lost 6 bases and the V segment lost 0 bases, leaving 11 bases of the junction unmatched. The CDR3 DNA follows: TGTGCCAGTAGTATAGATCTTAGGGTAGCGGGAGTTTCCGGGGAGCTGTTTTTT. It encodes CASSIDLRVAGVSGELFF.

The chain couples TRBV29-1 to TRBJ2-1; 9 bases match TRBD2. Trimming took 6 bases from V and 9 from J; bases not matched to a gene: 6. The CDR3 has 12 residues. Germline loops: CDR1 SQVTM, CDR2 ANQGSEA. Here the CDR3 reads CSVTEREVEQFF. The CDR3 coding sequence is TGCAGCGTGACCGAGCGGGAGGTTGAGCAGTTCTTC.

The CDR3 sequence: CASSYTGADTQYF. The CDR3 DNA reads TGTGCCAGCAGCTATACAGGGGCAGATACGCAGTATTTT. V gene TRBV7-2 combines with J gene TRBJ2-3; 7 bases are a match to TRBD1. The CDR3 sequence is 13 residues long. Germline loops: CDR1 SGHTA, CDR2 FQGNSA. V shed 4 bases and J 4 bases; nucleotides not matched to a gene: 2.

V usage is TRBV28 and J usage is TRBJ1-5, with no clear D. V was trimmed by 3 bases and J by 5 bases, leaving 11 bases between them. Germline CDR1 and CDR2: MDHEN and SYDVKM. This CDR3 has 14 residues. This chain's CDR3 is CASSLQRYDQPQHF. The DNA for the CDR3 is TGTGCCAGCAGTTTGCAGCGGTACGATCAGCCCCAGCATTTT.

The rearrangement joins TRBV4-2 to TRBJ1-5; D is ambiguous. The CDR3 is 15 amino acids. The ends were cut back, 0 bases at V and 3 bases at J, with 9 bases in the middle. The germline V gene has CDR1 LGHNA and CDR2 YNFKEQ. The CDR3 region has the DNA TGTGCCAGCAGCCAAGAACCAGCGGACAATCAGCCCCAGCATTTT. Translation: CASSQEPADNQPQHF.

The chain uses TRBV11-2 and TRBJ2-1, with 13 positions matching TRBD2. V lost 5 bases and J lost 7; bases outside the gene matches: 5. The germline V gene encodes CDR1 SGHAT and CDR2 FQNNGV. This CDR3 is built from 15 residues. The CDR3 sequence: CASSTGTSGVNEQFF. The CDR3 coding sequence is TGTGCCAGCAGCACTGGGACTAGCGGGGTTAATGAGCAGTTCTTC.

The CDR3 DNA is TGCGCCAGCAGCCAAGTGGGCGGGAGCTCCTACAATGAGCAGTTCTTC. It yields the protein CASSQVGGSSYNEQFF. This rearrangement joins TRBV4-1 to TRBJ2-1, with TRBD2 matching over 7 bases. The CDR3 loop spans 16 amino acids. The V segment lost 1 base and the J segment 0 bases; nucleotides outside the gene matches: 3. Germline CDR1 and CDR2: MGHRA and YSYEKL.

The chain joins TRBV11-2 to TRBJ2-1; 8 bases are a match to TRBD2. CDR1 is SGHAT, CDR2 FQNNGV, per germline. Unmatched junction bases numbered 12, after V lost 1 base and J lost 4 bases. The CDR3 is 18 amino acids. CDR3 in amino acids: CASSLGAGALKGYNEQFF. As DNA, the CDR3 is TGTGCCAGCAGCTTAGGAGCGGGAGCTCTAAAGGGGTACAATGAGCAGTTCTTC.

The V and J genes are TRBV6-1 and TRBJ2-5; D perhaps matches TRBD1 (6 bases). The CDR3 contains 13 residues. The germline V gene has CDR1 MNHNS and CDR2 SASEGT. The V end lost 6 bases, the J end lost 4 bases, and 12 bases lay between the germline ends. In DNA form, the CDR3 reads TGTGCCAGCAGATTAGGGGGTGGAGAGACCCAGTACTTC. Encoded protein: CASRLGGGETQYF.

The chain recombines TRBV28 with TRBJ1-5, with 7 bases identical to TRBD1. J gave up 5 bases and V 2 bases, and 15 bases lay outside the gene matches. The length of the CDR3 is 18 residues. Germline lookup yields CDR1 MDHEN and CDR2 SYDVKM. For the CDR3, the DNA is TGTGCCAGCAGTTTACGCCGGATCGGCAGGGGGGAGGATCAGCCCCAGCATTTT. Its protein product is CASSLRRIGRGEDQPQHF.

This clone was counted a single time. V and J are TRBV12-5 and TRBJ2-7, with D possibly matching TRBD2 (5 bases). The CDR3 contains 17 residues. V lost 0 bases and J 3 bases, leaving 18 bases between the germline ends. Germline-derived CDR1 and CDR2 are LGHNT and FRNRAP. The CDR3 reads CASGLVHSEPGNYEQYF. In nucleotides, the CDR3 is TGTGCTAGTGGTTTGGTACATTCGGAGCCGGGAAACTACGAGCAGTACTTC.

The J gene is TRBJ2-2, the V gene TRBV7-8; 8 nucleotides align to TRBD2. Germline trimming cut 1 base from V and 6 bases from J; bases unmatched to any gene: 10. The germline V gene has CDR1 SGHVS and CDR2 FQNEAQ. CDR3 length equals 17 residues. The CDR3, as DNA: TGTGCCAGCAGCTTAGTAAGCGGGAGAATGGTGGCCGGGGAGCTGTTTTTT. This codes for CASSLVSGRMVAGELFF.

In its sample, this clone was seen a few times. The J gene is TRBJ2-7, the V gene TRBV9; 9 nucleotides align to TRBD2. This CDR3 spans 13 amino acids. Germline V gene lookup returns CDR1 SGDLS and CDR2 YYNGEE. V was clipped by 2 bases and J by 5 bases; unmatched bases: 2. The CDR3 DNA reads as TGTGCCAGCAGCGTGGGACTAGCACACGAGCAGTACTTC. Translated, it gives CASSVGLAHEQYF.